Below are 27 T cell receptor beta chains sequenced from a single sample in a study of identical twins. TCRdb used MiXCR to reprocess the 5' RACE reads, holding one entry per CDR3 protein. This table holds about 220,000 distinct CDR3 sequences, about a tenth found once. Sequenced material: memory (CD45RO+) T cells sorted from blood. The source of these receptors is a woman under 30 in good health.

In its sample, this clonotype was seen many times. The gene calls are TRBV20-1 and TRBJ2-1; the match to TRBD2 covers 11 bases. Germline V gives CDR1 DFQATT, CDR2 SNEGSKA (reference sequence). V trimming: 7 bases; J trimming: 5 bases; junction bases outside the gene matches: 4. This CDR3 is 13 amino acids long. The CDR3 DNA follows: TGCAGTGTACTAGCGGGAGTCAACAATGAGCAGTTCTTC. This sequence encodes CSVLAGVNNEQFF.

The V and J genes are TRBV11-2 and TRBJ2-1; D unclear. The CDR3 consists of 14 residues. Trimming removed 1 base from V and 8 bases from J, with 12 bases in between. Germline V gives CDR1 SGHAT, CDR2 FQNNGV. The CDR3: CASSLGMGIDEQFF. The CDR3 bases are TGTGCCAGCAGCTTAGGGATGGGGATCGATGAGCAGTTCTTC.

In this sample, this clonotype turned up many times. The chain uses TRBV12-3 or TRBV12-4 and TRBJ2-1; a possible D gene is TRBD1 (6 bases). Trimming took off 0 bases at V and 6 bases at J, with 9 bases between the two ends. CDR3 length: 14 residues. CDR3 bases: TGTGCCAGCAGTTTAGCGCAGGGGACCAATGAGCAGTTCTTC. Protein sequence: CASSLAQGTNEQFF.

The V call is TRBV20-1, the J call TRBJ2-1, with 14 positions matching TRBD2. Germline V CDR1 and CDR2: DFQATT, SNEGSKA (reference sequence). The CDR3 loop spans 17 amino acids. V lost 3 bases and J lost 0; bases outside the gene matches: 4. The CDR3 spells CSARGLAGDSSYNEQFF. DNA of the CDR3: TGCAGTGCTAGGGGACTAGCGGGAGATAGCTCCTACAATGAGCAGTTCTTC.

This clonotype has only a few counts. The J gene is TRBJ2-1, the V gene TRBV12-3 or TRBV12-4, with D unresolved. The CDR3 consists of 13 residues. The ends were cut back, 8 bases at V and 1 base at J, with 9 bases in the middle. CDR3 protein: CASCMGSYNEQFF. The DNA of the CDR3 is TGTGCCAGCTGTATGGGTTCCTACAATGAGCAGTTCTTC.

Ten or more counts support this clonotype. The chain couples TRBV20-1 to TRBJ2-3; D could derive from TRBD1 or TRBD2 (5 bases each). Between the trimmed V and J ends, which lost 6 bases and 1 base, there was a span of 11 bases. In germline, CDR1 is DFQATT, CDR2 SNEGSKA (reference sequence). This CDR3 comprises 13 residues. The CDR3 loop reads CSAEGPRTDTQYF. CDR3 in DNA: TGCAGTGCAGAGGGACCTCGCACAGATACGCAGTATTTT.

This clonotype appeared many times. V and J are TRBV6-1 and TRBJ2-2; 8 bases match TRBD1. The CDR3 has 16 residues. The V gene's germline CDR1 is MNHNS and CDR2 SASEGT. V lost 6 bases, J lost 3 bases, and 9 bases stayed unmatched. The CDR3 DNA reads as TGTGCCAGCAGAAAATCCGGGACAGGCGACACCGGGGAGCTGTTTTTT. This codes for CASRKSGTGDTGELFF.

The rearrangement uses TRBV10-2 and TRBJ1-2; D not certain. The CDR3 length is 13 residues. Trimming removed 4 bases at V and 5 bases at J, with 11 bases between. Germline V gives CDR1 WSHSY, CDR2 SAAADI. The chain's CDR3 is CASSGGFGYGYTF. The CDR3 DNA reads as TGCGCCAGCAGTGGGGGTTTTGGGTATGGCTACACCTTC.

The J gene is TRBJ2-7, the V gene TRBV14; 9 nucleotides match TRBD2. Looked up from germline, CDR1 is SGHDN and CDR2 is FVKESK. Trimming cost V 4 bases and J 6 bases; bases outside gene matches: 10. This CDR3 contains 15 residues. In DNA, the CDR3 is TGTGCCAGCAGCCCTTATAGCGGGAGAGTCGGCGAGCAGTACTTC. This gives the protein CASSPYSGRVGEQYF.

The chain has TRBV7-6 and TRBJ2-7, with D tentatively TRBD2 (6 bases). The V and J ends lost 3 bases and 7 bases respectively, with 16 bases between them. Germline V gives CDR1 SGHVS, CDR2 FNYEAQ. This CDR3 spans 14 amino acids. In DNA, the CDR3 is TGTGCCAGCAGCTTCTTTACGGGGGTTGGAGAGCAGTACTTC. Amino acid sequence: CASSFFTGVGEQYF.

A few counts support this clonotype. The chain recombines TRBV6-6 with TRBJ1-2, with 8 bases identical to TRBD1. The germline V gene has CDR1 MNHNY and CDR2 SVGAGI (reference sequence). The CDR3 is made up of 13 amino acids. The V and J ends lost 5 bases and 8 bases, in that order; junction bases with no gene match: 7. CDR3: CASSERTGQGYTF. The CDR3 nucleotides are TGTGCCAGCAGTGAGCGGACAGGGCAAGGCTACACCTTC.

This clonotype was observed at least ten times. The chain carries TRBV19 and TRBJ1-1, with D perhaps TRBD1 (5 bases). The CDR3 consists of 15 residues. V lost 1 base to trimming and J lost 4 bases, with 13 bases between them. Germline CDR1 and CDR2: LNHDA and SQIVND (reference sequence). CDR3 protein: CASSIAHGGGTEAFF. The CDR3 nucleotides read TGTGCCAGTAGTATAGCCCATGGGGGAGGCACTGAAGCTTTCTTT.

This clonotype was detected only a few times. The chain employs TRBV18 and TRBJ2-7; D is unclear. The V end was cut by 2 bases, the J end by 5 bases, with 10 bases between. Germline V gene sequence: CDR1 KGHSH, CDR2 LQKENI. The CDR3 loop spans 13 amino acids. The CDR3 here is CASSPESRNEQYF. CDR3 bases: TGTGCCAGCTCACCAGAGTCTCGTAACGAGCAGTACTTC.

The CDR3 nucleotides are TGTGCCATCAGTGAGTCGACTAGCGGGTGGGATGAGCAGTTCTTC. As protein: CAISESTSGWDEQFF. The rearrangement joins TRBV10-3 to TRBJ2-1, with 10 nucleotides matching TRBD2. The V and J ends lost 0 bases and 8 bases, in that order; junction bases with no gene match: 4. The CDR3 runs 15 residues. In germline, CDR1 is ENHRY, CDR2 SYGVKD.

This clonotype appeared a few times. CDR3 residues: CASSNGFYEQYF. DNA of the CDR3: TGTGCCAGCAGCAACGGGTTCTACGAGCAGTACTTC. The V and J genes are TRBV6-5 and TRBJ2-7; no clear D gene. The CDR3 totals 12 residues. V was pared by 6 bases and J by 3 bases, with 9 bases between. In germline, CDR1 is MNHEY, CDR2 SVGAGI.

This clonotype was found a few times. This CDR3 reads CSASKGSGNQPQHF. In nucleotides, the CDR3 is TGCAGTGCTAGTAAGGGATCTGGCAATCAGCCCCAGCATTTT. This chain connects TRBV20-1 to TRBJ1-5; D call uncertain. V lost 3 bases to trimming and J lost 2 bases, with 11 bases between them. The germline gives CDR1 DFQATT, CDR2 SNEGSKA (reference sequence). The CDR3 totals 14 residues.

As DNA, the CDR3 is TGTGCCAGCAGCGTTGGACTAGCAATGGAGACCCAGTACTTC. Amino acid sequence: CASSVGLAMETQYF. This chain uses TRBV9 with TRBJ2-5; 8 bases match TRBD2. The CDR3 sequence is 14 residues long. Losses at the gene ends were 2 bases for V and 5 bases for J; bases not matched to a gene: 5. Per the germline V gene, CDR1 is SGDLS and CDR2 is YYNGEE.

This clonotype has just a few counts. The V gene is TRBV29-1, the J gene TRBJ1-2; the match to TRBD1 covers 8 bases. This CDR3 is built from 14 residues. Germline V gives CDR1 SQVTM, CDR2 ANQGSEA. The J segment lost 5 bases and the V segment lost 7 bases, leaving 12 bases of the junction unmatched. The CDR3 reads CSAQTDRVGYGYTF. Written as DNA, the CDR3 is TGCAGCGCCCAAACGGACAGGGTGGGGTATGGCTACACCTTC.

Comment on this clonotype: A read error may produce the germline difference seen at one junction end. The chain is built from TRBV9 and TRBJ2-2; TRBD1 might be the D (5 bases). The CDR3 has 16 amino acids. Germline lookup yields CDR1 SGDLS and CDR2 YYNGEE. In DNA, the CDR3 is TGTGCCAGCAGCCTATCAGGGCTATCGAACAGCGGGGAGCTGTTTTTT. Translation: CASSLSGLSNSGELFF.

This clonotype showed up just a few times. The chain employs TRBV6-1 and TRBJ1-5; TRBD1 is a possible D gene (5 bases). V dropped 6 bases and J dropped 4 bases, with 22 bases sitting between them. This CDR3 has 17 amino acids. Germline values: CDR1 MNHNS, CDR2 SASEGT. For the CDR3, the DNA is TGTGCCAGCAGCGGGGCCGGGACGGGACCCGCTAATCAGCCCCAGCATTTT. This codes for CASSGAGTGPANQPQHF.

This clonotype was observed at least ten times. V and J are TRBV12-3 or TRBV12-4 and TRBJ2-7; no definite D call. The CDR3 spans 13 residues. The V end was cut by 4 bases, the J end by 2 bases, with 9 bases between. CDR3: CASSSGSTYEQYF. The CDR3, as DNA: TGTGCCAGCAGTTCGGGCAGCACCTACGAGCAGTACTTC.

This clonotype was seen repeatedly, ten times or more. The CDR3 sequence is CASSRTTPGTDTQYF. The CDR3 bases are TGTGCCAGCAGCCGGACTACCCCGGGGACAGATACGCAGTATTTT. This chain uses TRBV12-3 or TRBV12-4 with TRBJ2-3; possible D gene TRBD2, 6 bases. Trimming cost V 6 bases and J 3 bases, with 16 bases left between them. The CDR3 contains 15 residues.

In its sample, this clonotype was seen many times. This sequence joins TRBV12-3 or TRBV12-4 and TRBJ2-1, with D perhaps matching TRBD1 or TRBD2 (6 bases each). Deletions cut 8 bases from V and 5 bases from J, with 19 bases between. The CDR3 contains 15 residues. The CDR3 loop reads CASQRRGITNNEQFF. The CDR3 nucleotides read TGTGCCAGCCAACGGAGGGGGATAACCAACAATGAGCAGTTCTTC.

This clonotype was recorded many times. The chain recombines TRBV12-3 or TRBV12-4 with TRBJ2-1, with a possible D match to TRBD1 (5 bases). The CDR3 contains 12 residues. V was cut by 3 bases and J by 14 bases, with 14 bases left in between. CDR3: CASSFSPAREFF. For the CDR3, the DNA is TGTGCCAGCAGTTTCTCTCCAGCCAGGGAGTTCTTC.

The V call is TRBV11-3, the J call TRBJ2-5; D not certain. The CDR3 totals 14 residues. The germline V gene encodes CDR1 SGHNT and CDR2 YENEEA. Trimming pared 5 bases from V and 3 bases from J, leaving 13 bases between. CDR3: CASSPPRSEETQYF. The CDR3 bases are TGTGCCAGCAGCCCACCCCGGTCAGAAGAGACCCAGTACTTC.

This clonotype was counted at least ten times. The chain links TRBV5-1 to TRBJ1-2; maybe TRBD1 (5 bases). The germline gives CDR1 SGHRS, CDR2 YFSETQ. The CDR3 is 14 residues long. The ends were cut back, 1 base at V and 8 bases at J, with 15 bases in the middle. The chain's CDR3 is CASSLFSGERGYTF. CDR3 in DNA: TGCGCCAGCAGCTTGTTCTCGGGGGAAAGAGGCTACACCTTC.

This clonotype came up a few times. The CDR3 here is CSARPTSGYTDTQYF. The DNA of the CDR3 is TGCAGTGCTAGACCTACTAGCGGCTACACAGATACGCAGTATTTT. The chain is built from TRBV20-1 and TRBJ2-3; 8 bases agree with TRBD2. This CDR3 contains 15 residues. Germline trimming cut 2 bases from V and 2 bases from J; bases unmatched to any gene: 6. Germline values: CDR1 DFQATT, CDR2 SNEGSKA (reference sequence).